One T cell receptor (beta chain) is described in this entry. Antigen unknown. The data were obtained in a study of blood T cells in healthy people across ages. Study-level information: Through template switching, about one barcoded beta molecule was captured per two T cells, as measured in model experiments.

Primers used in a second PCR of roughly 6 to 12 cycles were a sample-barcoded 5' primer and a J-beta primer mix. Via MiXCR, TCRdb re-called the 5' RACE reads, giving one row per CDR3 protein. The sample records 650,000 or so distinct CDR3 sequences, about 50% being singletons. Study observations and caveats: Investigators viewed diversity estimates from one million T cells as underestimates, the study reported. Whereas aged donors had fewer naive CD4+ cells, long-lived donors had more of them and higher diversity. A roughly linear age-dependent decrease characterized TCR beta diversity per million T cells.

The germline V gene has CDR1 SNHLY and CDR2 FYNNEI. This CDR3 is 17 amino acids long. The ends lost 1 base at V and 2 bases at J; junction bases unmatched: 7. This TCR derives from an elderly woman in good health. Sequencing was performed on blood. The V and J genes are TRBV2 and TRBJ2-1, with 8 positions matching TRBD1. CDR3 in amino acids: CASSEGWGRGPYNEQFF. CDR3 sequence (DNA): TGTGCCAGCAGTGAAGGATGGGGCAGGGGGCCCTACAATGAGCAGTTCTTC. Complete variable domain (other parts from reference TRBV2 and TRBJ2-1): EPEVTQTPSHQVTQMGQEVILRCVPISNHLYFYWYRQILGQKVEFLVSFYNNEISEKSEIFDDQFSVERPDGSNFTLKIRSTKLEDSAMYFCASSEGWGRGPYNEQFFGPGTRLTVL.